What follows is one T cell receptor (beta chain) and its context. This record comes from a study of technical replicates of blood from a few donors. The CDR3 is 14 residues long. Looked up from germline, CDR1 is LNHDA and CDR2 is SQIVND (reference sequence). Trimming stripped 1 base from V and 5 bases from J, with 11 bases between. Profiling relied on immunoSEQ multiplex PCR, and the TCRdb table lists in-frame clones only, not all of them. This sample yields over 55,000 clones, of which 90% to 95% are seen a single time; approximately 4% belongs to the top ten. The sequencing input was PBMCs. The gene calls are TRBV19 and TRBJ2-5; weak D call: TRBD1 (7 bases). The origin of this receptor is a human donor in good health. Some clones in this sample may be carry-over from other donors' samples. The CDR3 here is CASSIVAGGETQYF. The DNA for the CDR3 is TGTGCCAGTAGTATAGTGGCAGGGGGGGAGACCCAGTACTTC. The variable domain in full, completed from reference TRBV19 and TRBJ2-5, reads DGGITQSPKYLFRKEGQNVTLSCEQNLNHDAMYWYRQDPGQGLRLIYYSQIVNDFQKGDIAEGYSVSREKKESFPLTVTSAQKNPTAFYLCASSIVAGGETQYFGPGTRLLVL.